Each of the 9 T cell receptor beta chains below was sequenced from the same sample in a study of T cells in Graves' hyperthyroidism and ophthalmopathy. Amplification of TCR beta CDR3 regions was performed using RNA transcripts as template. TCR CDR3 underwent first-round RT-PCR with the HTBI primer set. TCRdb analysed the multiplex PCR reads with MiXCR anew, one entry per CDR3 protein. The sample consists of 490,000 or so distinct CDR3 sequences, about 20% of them appearing once. The sequenced sample consisted of blood. The receptors were gathered from an older woman with Graves' ophthalmopathy.

The chain employs TRBV5-6 and TRBJ2-5, with a tentative D call TRBD1 (6 bases). V dropped 3 bases and J dropped 2 bases, with 14 bases sitting between them. Germline V CDR1 and CDR2: SGHDT, YYEEEE. This CDR3 has 15 amino acids. CDR3 in amino acids: CASSSTPGAQETQYF. In DNA form, the CDR3 reads TGTGCCAGCAGCTCAACTCCAGGGGCGCAAGAGACCCAGTACTTC.

This clonotype was seen many times. This chain joins TRBV2 and TRBJ1-5; D remains unclear. Trimming cost V 7 bases and J 5 bases, with 9 bases left between them. This CDR3 is built from 12 residues. Germline CDR1 SNHLY, CDR2 FYNNEI. Written as DNA, the CDR3 is TGTGCCAGCAAGGAGGCTTATCAGCCCCAGCATTTT. Its protein product is CASKEAYQPQHF.

This clonotype appeared a few times. V usage is TRBV6-2 or TRBV6-3 and J usage is TRBJ1-1; 9 bases fit TRBD1. This CDR3 contains 13 residues. V shed 2 bases, J shed 8 bases, and the junction held 3 bases outside the gene matches. Germline assignment: CDR1 MNHEY and CDR2 SVGEGT. The CDR3 is CASSYLGQGEAFF. The CDR3 DNA reads as TGTGCCAGCAGTTACCTAGGACAGGGGGAAGCTTTCTTT.

This clonotype was recorded only once. The germline gene is not matched at one end of the junction; a read error may be the cause. The rearrangement joins TRBV13 to TRBJ1-1; TRBD1 is a possible D gene (5 bases). Per the germline V gene, CDR1 is PRHDT and CDR2 is FYEKMQ (reference sequence). This CDR3 contains 13 residues. CDR3 amino acids: CASSLDTNTGAFF. As DNA, the CDR3 is TGTGCCAGCAGCTTGGACACGAACACTGGAGCTTTCTTT.

J is TRBJ2-2 and V is TRBV4-1; TRBD2 might be the D (5 bases). The CDR3 is made up of 16 amino acids. Germline V CDR1 and CDR2: MGHRA, YSYEKL. Trimming left V 2 bases short and J 1 base short, with 11 bases between. The CDR3 reads CASSQQHGVNTGELFF. CDR3 DNA: TGCGCCAGCAGCCAACAACACGGGGTGAACACCGGGGAGCTGTTTTTT.

Only a few counts were recorded for this clonotype. This chain joins TRBV10-3 and TRBJ1-3, with 7 bases fitting TRBD1. Germline V gives CDR1 ENHRY, CDR2 SYGVKD. The CDR3 contains 15 residues. J gave up 0 bases and V 5 bases, and 4 bases lay outside the gene matches. The CDR3 sequence is CAISRGQSSGNTIYF. DNA of the CDR3: TGTGCCATCAGTAGGGGACAGTCCTCTGGAAACACCATATATTTT.

This clonotype has more than one count but fewer than ten. This chain uses TRBV20-1 with TRBJ1-5, with D maybe TRBD1 (6 bases). The V gene's germline CDR1 is DFQATT and CDR2 SNEGSKA (reference sequence). V lost 5 bases and J lost 2, with 28 bases in between. CDR3 length equals 19 residues. DNA of the CDR3: TGCAGTGCTCAACCTCCCCCCCGGGGGCTCGGCGTGGGCAATCAGCCCCAGCATTTT. It is translated as CSAQPPPRGLGVGNQPQHF.

This clonotype was observed at least ten times. The gene calls are TRBV12-3 or TRBV12-4 and TRBJ2-3; 7 positions match TRBD1. This CDR3 spans 15 amino acids. With 2 bases clipped from V and 2 bases from J, the junction kept 4 bases outside the gene matches. CDR3 loop: CASSLRQGPTDTQYF. DNA for the CDR3: TGTGCCAGCAGTTTAAGACAGGGCCCCACAGATACGCAGTATTTT.

This clonotype was detected a few times. This chain uses TRBV6-1 with TRBJ2-7; D perhaps matches TRBD2 (6 bases). CDR1 and CDR2 (germline): MNHNS, SASEGT. The CDR3 sequence is 16 residues long. With 7 bases removed from V and 0 bases from J, the gap between germline ends came to 19 bases. This chain's CDR3 is CASKKTGTESSYEQYF. The CDR3 nucleotides are TGTGCCAGCAAGAAAACCGGGACTGAGTCCTCCTACGAGCAGTACTTC.